These 4 T cell receptor beta chains originate from one sample sequenced in a study of human T cells and chemical hapten exposure. Time point here: pre-sensitization, week 0. Treatment noted: therapeutic diphenylcyclopropenone sensitization with weekly scalp DPC. TCRdb re-derived calls from the RACE reads in MiXCR, one entry per CDR3 protein. The table includes some 200,000 distinct CDR3 sequences, almost 30% detected once. Here the sequenced sample was whole blood, taken in connection with sensitization to the hapten diphenylcyclopropenone (DPC). The receptors were sampled from a woman in her thirties with alopecia areata. Some clones in this sample may be carry-over from other donors' samples.

V and J are TRBV18 and TRBJ2-1; TRBD1 matches 10 bases. The CDR3 is 15 amino acids. Trimming took 8 bases from V and 3 from J; bases not matched to a gene: 7. Germline V lookup: CDR1 KGHSH, CDR2 LQKENI. The chain's CDR3 is CASTSGTGVYNEQFF. The CDR3 nucleotides are TGTGCCAGCACCTCCGGGACAGGGGTCTACAATGAGCAGTTCTTC.

This clonotype was detected a few times. The chain joins TRBV20-1 to TRBJ1-2; no definite D call. V lost 6 bases and J lost 0, with 14 bases in between. This CDR3 region has 14 residues. Germline CDR1 is DFQATT and CDR2 is SNEGSKA (reference sequence). The CDR3 here is CSAKNRPPNYGYTF. For the CDR3, the DNA is TGCAGTGCCAAAAACAGACCTCCTAACTATGGCTACACCTTC.

The sample holds a few counts of this clonotype. The chain couples TRBV5-1 to TRBJ2-5, with 7 nucleotides matching TRBD2. J lost 5 bases, V lost 5 bases, and 9 bases had no gene match. The CDR3 runs to 14 residues. The germline V gene encodes CDR1 SGHRS and CDR2 YFSETQ. The CDR3 sequence: CASRGGPSLETQYF. The CDR3 DNA follows: TGCGCCAGCAGGGGAGGGCCGAGTTTGGAGACCCAGTACTTC.

This sequence joins TRBV5-1 and TRBJ1-5, with a possible D match to TRBD1 (5 bases). The CDR3 totals 14 residues. Germline-derived CDR1 and CDR2 are SGHRS and YFSETQ. V gave up 2 bases and J gave up 2 bases, with 8 bases separating them. The CDR3 reads CASSLGDGNQPQHF. In nucleotides, the CDR3 is TGCGCCAGCAGCTTAGGGGATGGCAATCAGCCCCAGCATTTT.